This section outlines one T cell receptor (beta chain) sequence together with its context. Produced via immunoSEQ multiplex PCR; TCRdb's table is partial and in-frame only. Here the sample spans about 87,000 clones, about 87% being singletons. This sample was taken from a study of glioma-infiltrating T cells after dendritic cell vaccination. This CDR3 has 14 amino acids. Germline CDR1 is SGHRS and CDR2 is YFSETQ. The V end lost 4 bases, the J end lost 5 bases, and 15 bases lay between the germline ends. The source was blood, collected before dendritic cell vaccination. The chain recombines TRBV5-1 with TRBJ2-5; tentative D call: TRBD2 (7 bases). This sequence was found in a human donor with glioblastoma. The CDR3 DNA sequence: TGCGCCAGCAGCGGGGAACGGGGGGCTGAGACCCAGTACTTC. Translated, it gives CASSGERGAETQYF.